The clone carrying this T cell receptor beta chain occurred a few times. These data originate in a study of spatial heterogeneity in lung cancer. Across the study: Samples were obtained from about 75 donors, all untreated early-stage non-small cell lung cancer patients. Follow-up PBMC specimens underwent sequencing when available; their median timing was roughly 24 months after resection.

TCRdb independently ran MiXCR on the 5' RACE reads; one entry per CDR3 protein. The table records 110,000 or so distinct CDR3 sequences, 9.5% to 14% of them present only once. This CDR3 spans 16 amino acids. From germline, CDR1 is SGHAT and CDR2 FQNNGV. After removal of 6 bases from V and 5 bases from J, the junction contained 13 bases not matched to a gene. Time point specified: blood at routine non-recurrence follow-up after resection. This sequence was found in a female donor with early-stage non-small cell lung cancer. The specimen comprised PBMCs, sampled at follow-up. V and J are TRBV11-2 and TRBJ2-1, with 7 bases fitting TRBD1. This CDR3 reads CASSSLNRGPHNEQFF. In nucleotides, the CDR3 is TGTGCCAGCAGTTCCCTAAACAGGGGCCCCCACAATGAGCAGTTCTTC.